The clone carrying this T cell receptor beta chain came up a few times. What it recognizes is unknown. The data are from a study of response to subunit inactivated influenza vaccine. TCRdb reprocessed the RT-PCR reads via MiXCR and lists one record per CDR3 protein. The sample holds approximately 200,000 distinct CDR3 sequences, over 13% seen once. Overall study findings and caveats: It was the authors' suggestion that each seasonal influenza vaccination recruits few new T cells.

CDR1 is MDHEN, CDR2 SYDVKM, per germline. The CDR3 consists of 12 residues. The V end lost 10 bases, the J end lost 6 bases, and 15 bases lay between the germline ends. The material sequenced was CD8+ T cells sorted from PBMCs, taken around 5 days after vaccination. This TCR was recovered from a man aged 50 or older who received an inactivated influenza vaccine. The chain is built from TRBV28 and TRBJ1-2, with TRBD1 as a possible D gene (6 bases). CDR3 sequence reads: CAIPGVPDGYTF. In nucleotides, the CDR3 is TGTGCCATCCCAGGGGTTCCTGATGGCTACACCTTC.